This paragraph reports one T cell receptor (beta chain). An end of the junction differs from the germline gene, which may be a read error. How the authors handled the data: Nucleated cell number was recorded as an estimate derived from reference gene primer amplification. Measured with immunoSEQ multiplex PCR; TCRdb has only the in-frame clones, and not every one. The V and J calls and clone size are taken from that table; D and trimming were inferred from the DNA. Among over 350,000 clones listed, about 87% were seen once. The sample originates from a study of blood T cell repertoires in COVID-19. Study details: The study drew acute and convalescent COVID-19 samples from the United States, Italy and Spain.

Germline loops: CDR1 SGHTA, CDR2 FQGNSA. There are 16 residues in the CDR3. The specimen was PBMCs or T cells enriched from blood (not recorded which). The chain recombines TRBV7-2 with TRBJ2-1, with 10 positions matching TRBD2. The source of this sequence is a woman in her 50s who had recovered from COVID-19. The CDR3 here is CASSLAGASSYNEQFF. Here the CDR3 DNA reads TGTGCCAGCAGCCTAGCGGGGGCGAGCTCCTACAATGAGCAGTTCTTC.